This record concerns one TCR beta chain sequence. This clone's antigen is unknown. No per-base quality is available; no much larger clone lies one base away. Amplification of TCR beta CDR3 regions was carried out from RNA transcripts. For the first round of RT-PCR on the TCR CDR3, the HTBI primer set was used together with the Qiagen OneStep RT-PCR kit. Libraries were constructed in a second round of multiplex PCR, after which size selection and purification were performed. Paired-end sequencing of the libraries was performed with 100 bp reads on an Illumina HiSeq2000. Concerning the study's data processing: SOAPnuke was used to process the raw data, removing reads that contained adapters or uncalled bases, had a mean Phred below 15, or lacked an exact match to the constant primer or identifier. High-quality paired reads were merged with COPE v1.2.5, and unique nucleotide sequences were defined as clonotypes. MiTCR v1.1 was used to align the clonotypes against IMGT TRBV, TRBD and TRBJ reference segments. Only V-J combinations with frequency above 0.0001, covering roughly 99% of repertoires, were analysed. A TCS score was defined as the ratio between F50 (clonal expansion) and ExV (chaos), using BLOSUM62-based TCRdist between CDR3 peptides within each V-J. Welch's t-statistics and random forest reduced just over 500 V-J features to fewer than 15, which were used in a naive Bayes classifier (R e1071). TCRdb trimmed the raw reads at Q25, called clones with MiXCR and kept productive beta chains. Rows with one shared CDR3 protein collapse into an entry with the most common genes and DNA. The V and J calls follow TCRdb's processing rather than the paper's. The sample table holds 700,000 or so distinct CDR3 sequences, of which around 15% were seen once. The ten largest make up under 9.5% of the sample.

Stable Graves' hyperthyroidism was defined as no progression to ophthalmopathy during 18 months of follow-up. The hyperthyroidism patients were between 18 and 65 years old and newly diagnosed, with a disease duration of less than 2 months. Any patient with an uncontrolled infection, another autoimmune disease, pregnancy or lactation was excluded. Diagnoses were based on clinical symptoms, serum thyroxine and TRAb, thyroid ultrasound and orbital computed tomography. PBMCs were separated from roughly 9.6 ml of fresh peripheral blood using Ficoll-Paque density gradient centrifugation. Trizol reagent was used to extract total RNA, and RNA quality was then checked on an Agilent 2100 Bioanalyzer. These data are taken from a study of T cells in Graves' hyperthyroidism and ophthalmopathy (dated by TCRdb to the late 2010s). Turning to the overall study: Peripheral blood samples were taken at the time of initial diagnosis, prior to any treatment. TCR V-J signatures able to tell the groups apart were searched for in a discovery cohort of 100 or so patients, of whom 43 had Graves' ophthalmopathy and roughly 58 had stable Graves' hyperthyroidism. Whether ophthalmopathy could be predicted prospectively was tested in an independent validation cohort made up of about 18 hyperthyroidism patients plus 17 patients who later progressed to ophthalmopathy. For training and testing, the 100 or so patients in the discovery cohort were randomly divided in a 7:3 ratio. In addition, the study compared T-cell repertoires in thyroid tissue and in blood from roughly six Graves' hyperthyroidism patients. Following sampling, methimazole starting at 30 mg daily was given to hyperthyroidism patients, and high-dose intravenous methylprednisolone was given to ophthalmopathy patients. TCR Vbeta CDR3 sequencing of roughly 140 peripheral blood samples (more than 40 ophthalmopathy, 75 to 80 hyperthyroidism and about 17 progressor patients) is reported in the paper.

What the study reported, not specific to this receptor: Ophthalmopathy was separated from stable hyperthyroidism by a 13 V-J signature model, with approximately 89% sensitivity and 81% to 82% specificity obtained in cross-validation and 80%/75% obtained in testing. Most expanded thyroid clonotypes (frequency above 0.001) were also detected in blood, a finding suggesting that blood repertoires may reflect thyroid immune responses. During validation, the model predicted progression to ophthalmopathy a median of around six months ahead of onset, with 60% to 71% sensitivity and 72% to 80% specificity. No statistical method was used to set the sample size in advance, and investigators knew the group allocation.

The germline V gene yields SGHVS for CDR1 and FQNEAQ for CDR2. Including cysteine and phenylalanine, the CDR3 has 18 amino acids. Left in the record is the CDR3 DNA by itself, 54 bases read in frame from the first base. For this chain, trimming is 4 bases at the V end and 1 base at the J end, and the number of junction bases without a gene match is 12. The chain links TRBV7-8 with TRBJ2-7; TRBD2 lines up with 11 middle nucleotides. Sequencing was carried out using blood. The sequence came from a man between 18 and 35 years old with Graves' hyperthyroidism. The CDR3 sequence is CASSYPRLAGMISYEQYF. The nucleotide sequence reads as follows: TGTGCCAGCAGCTACCCCCGACTAGCGGGAATGATTTCCTACGAGCAGTACTTC.